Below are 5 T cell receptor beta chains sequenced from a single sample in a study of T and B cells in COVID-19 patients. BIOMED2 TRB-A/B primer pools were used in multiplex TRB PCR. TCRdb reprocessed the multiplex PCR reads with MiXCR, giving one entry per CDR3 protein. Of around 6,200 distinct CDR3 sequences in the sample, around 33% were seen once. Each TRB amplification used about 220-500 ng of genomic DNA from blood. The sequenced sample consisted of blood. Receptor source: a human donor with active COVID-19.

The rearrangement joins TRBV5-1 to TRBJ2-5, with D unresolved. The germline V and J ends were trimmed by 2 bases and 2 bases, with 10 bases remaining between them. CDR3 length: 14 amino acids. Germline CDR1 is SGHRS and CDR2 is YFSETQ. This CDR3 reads CASSFGDAQETQYF. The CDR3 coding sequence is TGCGCCAGCAGCTTTGGGGATGCGCAAGAGACCCAGTACTTC.

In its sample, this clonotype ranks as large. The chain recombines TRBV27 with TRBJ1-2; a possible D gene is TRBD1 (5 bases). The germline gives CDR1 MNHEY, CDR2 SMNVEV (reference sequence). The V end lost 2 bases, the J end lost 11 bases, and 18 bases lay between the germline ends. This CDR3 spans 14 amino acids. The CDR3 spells CASSLAGTTLGYTF. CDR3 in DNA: TGTGCCAGCAGTTTAGCCGGGACCACCCTGGGGTACACCTTC.

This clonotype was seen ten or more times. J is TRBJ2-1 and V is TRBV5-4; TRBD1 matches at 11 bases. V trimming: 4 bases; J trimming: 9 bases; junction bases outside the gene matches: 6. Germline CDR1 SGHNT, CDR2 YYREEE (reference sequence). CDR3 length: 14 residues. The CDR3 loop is CASSDRTGGIEQFF. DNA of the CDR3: TGTGCCAGCAGCGACCGGACAGGGGGCATTGAGCAGTTCTTC.

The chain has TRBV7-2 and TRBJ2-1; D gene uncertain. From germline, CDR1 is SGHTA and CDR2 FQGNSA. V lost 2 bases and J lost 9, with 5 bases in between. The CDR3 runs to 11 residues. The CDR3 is CASSLNSEQFF. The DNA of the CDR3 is TGTGCCAGCAGCTTAAACAGTGAGCAGTTCTTC.

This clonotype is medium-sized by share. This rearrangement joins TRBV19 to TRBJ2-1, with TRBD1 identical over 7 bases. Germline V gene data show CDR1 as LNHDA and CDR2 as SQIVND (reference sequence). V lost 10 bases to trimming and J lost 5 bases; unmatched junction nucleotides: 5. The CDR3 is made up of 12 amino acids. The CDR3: CATRTGNNEQFF. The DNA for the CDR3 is TGTGCCACGCGGACAGGAAACAATGAGCAGTTCTTC.